The source of this T cell receptor beta chain is a study of blood T cell repertoires in COVID-19. Study at large: Sites across the United States, Italy and Spain contributed samples from acute and convalescent COVID-19.

The repertoire was sequenced with immunoSEQ multiplex PCR; TCRdb's copy has only in-frame clones and lacks some. The top ten hold approximately 15% of the sample, which has about 220,000 clones, about 90% seen once. There are 10 residues in the CDR3. Germline V CDR1 and CDR2: LNHDA, SQIVND (reference sequence). Sequencing was performed on PBMCs or T cells enriched from blood (not recorded which). V is TRBV19 and J is TRBJ2-7; tentative D call: TRBD1 (6 bases). The clonotype was recovered from a woman aged 45-59 years with acute COVID-19. The CDR3 region is CRDTTYEQYF. For the CDR3, the DNA is TGTAGGGACACGACCTACGAGCAGTACTTC. The complete variable domain, with remaining parts taken from reference TRBV19 and TRBJ2-7, reads DGGITQSPKYLFRKEGQNVTLSCEQNLNHDAMYWYRQDPGQGLRLIYYSQIVNDFQKGDIAEGYSVSREKKESFPLTVTSAQKNPTAFYLCRDTTYEQYFGPGTRLTVT.